The 19 T cell receptor beta chains below come from one sample, sequenced in a study of cytomegalovirus exposure and HLA in healthy donors. Both 60 Vbeta primers and 13 Jbeta primers went into the PCR. Sequenced by immunoSEQ multiplex PCR; TCRdb stores in-frame clones only, minus some. The table records 80,000 to 95,000 clones, 84% of them present only once. Sequencing was carried out using PBMCs. Receptor source: a woman aged 18-35 years in good health and CMV-seropositive.

The chain couples TRBV6-5 to TRBJ2-7; a possible D gene is TRBD1 (6 bases). Trimming cost V 2 bases and J 2 bases, with 10 bases left between them. CDR3 length: 14 amino acids. The germline gives CDR1 MNHEY, CDR2 SVGAGI. Written as DNA, the CDR3 is TGTGCCAGCAGTTACAATACAGGGACCTACGAGCAGTACTTC. It specifies CASSYNTGTYEQYF.

V is TRBV18 and J is TRBJ1-2, with D unclear. Germline CDR1 is KGHSH and CDR2 is LQKENI. The ends were cut back, 3 bases at V and 4 bases at J, with 12 bases in the middle. The CDR3 runs to 14 residues. Written as DNA, the CDR3 is TGTGCCAGCTCACCCCGAGATTCGGTCTATGGCTACACCTTC. Residues: CASSPRDSVYGYTF.

As regards this clone: At the DNA level, this CDR3 is encoded by other sequences in the same sample as well. This chain links TRBV9 with TRBJ1-2, with D maybe TRBD1 (6 bases). This CDR3 has 13 residues. Between the trimmed V and J ends, which lost 3 bases and 2 bases, there was a span of 8 bases. Germline CDR1 reads SGDLS; CDR2 reads YYNGEE. The CDR3 region is CASSAQGNYGYTF. Written as DNA, the CDR3 is TGTGCCAGCAGCGCCCAGGGGAACTATGGCTACACCTTC.

The chain employs TRBV21-1 and TRBJ2-7; the table gives TRBD2 as D, unverified against the DNA. TRBV21-1 is reported as a pseudogene. The CDR3 has 16 residues. CDR3 DNA sequence: TGTGCCAGCAGCAAGGCGTGGCGGGGGAGCTCCTACGAGCAGTACTTC. Residues: CASSKAWRGSSYEQYF.

The gene calls are TRBV7-3 and TRBJ2-5, with D perhaps matching TRBD1 (7 bases). Germline CDR1 is SGHTA and CDR2 is FQGTGA. CDR3 length: 14 residues. Trimming took off 5 bases at V and 5 bases at J, with 15 bases between the two ends. The CDR3 nucleotides are TGTGCCAGCAGCGCCCAGGGGGGCCGGGAGACCCAGTACTTC. Protein sequence: CASSAQGGRETQYF. The full variable domain, completed using reference TRBV7-3 and TRBJ2-5, is GAGVSQTPSNKVTEKGKYVELRCDPISGHTALYWYRQSLGQGPEFLIYFQGTGAADDSGLPNDRFFAVRPEGSVSTLKIQRTERGDSAVYLCASSAQGGRETQYFGPGTRLLVL.

This clone turned up a few times. This chain uses TRBV6-1 with TRBJ1-1; D perhaps matches TRBD1 (5 bases). The CDR3 length is 13 residues. Germline loops: CDR1 MNHNS, CDR2 SASEGT. The V gene lost 3 bases and the J gene lost 6 bases, with 11 bases spanning the gap. DNA for the CDR3: TGTGCCAGCAGTGAGGGGGGACTTTCTGAAGCTTTCTTT. Amino acids: CASSEGGLSEAFF.

This chain links TRBV14 with TRBJ2-5, with TRBD2 identical over 11 bases. CDR1 SGHDN and CDR2 FVKESK come from the germline V gene. Trimming removed 2 bases from V and 2 bases from J; junction bases left unmatched: 4. The CDR3 is 16 residues long. The CDR3 sequence is CASSQPGTSGQETQYF. CDR3 coding DNA: TGTGCCAGCAGCCAACCCGGGACTAGCGGACAAGAGACCCAGTACTTC. Looking up the rest from reference TRBV14 and TRBJ2-5 gives the full variable domain: EAGVTQFPSHSVIEKGQTVTLRCDPISGHDNLYWYRRVMGKEIKFLLHFVKESKQDESGMPNNRFLAERTGGTYSTLKVQPAELEDSGVYFCASSQPGTSGQETQYFGPGTRLLVL.

The rearrangement joins TRBV6-1 to TRBJ1-2; D is possibly TRBD1 (5 bases). Germline values: CDR1 MNHNS, CDR2 SASEGT. V was cut by 1 base and J by 5 bases, with 14 bases left in between. This CDR3 region has 15 residues. The DNA for the CDR3 is TGTGCCAGCAGTGAAGTGGGGGGGGTTTGGTATGGCTACACCTTC. Protein: CASSEVGGVWYGYTF.

This chain uses TRBV7-8 with TRBJ1-5, with 9 bases aligning to TRBD1. Trimming cost V 5 bases and J 6 bases; bases outside gene matches: 8. CDR3 size: 15 residues. Per the germline V gene, CDR1 is SGHVS and CDR2 is FQNEAQ. CDR3 sequence: CASSGPGQGSQPQHF. The DNA of the CDR3 is TGTGCCAGCAGCGGACCGGGACAGGGAAGTCAGCCCCAGCATTTT.

The V call is TRBV6-5, the J call TRBJ1-2, with D tentatively TRBD1 (5 bases). The V end was cut by 6 bases, the J end by 2 bases, with 10 bases between. CDR1 is MNHEY and CDR2 is SVGAGI in the germline V gene. The length of the CDR3 is 13 residues. CDR3 residues: CASRTAPNYGYTF. CDR3 DNA sequence: TGTGCCAGCAGGACAGCCCCAAACTATGGCTACACCTTC.

The genes are TRBV2 and TRBJ1-5; 12 bases line up with TRBD1. The CDR3 is made up of 14 amino acids. The junction had 4 bases not matched to a gene; V was cut back by 8 bases and J by 5 bases. CDR1 is SNHLY, CDR2 FYNNEI, per germline. The CDR3 here is CASAGTGGHQPQHF. The CDR3 coding sequence is TGTGCCAGCGCCGGGACAGGGGGCCATCAGCCCCAGCATTTT.

This sequence joins TRBV28 and TRBJ2-7; D is possibly TRBD1 (6 bases). V was shortened by 5 bases and J by 4 bases, with 21 bases between the two germline ends. This CDR3 contains 16 residues. Germline V gene lookup returns CDR1 MDHEN and CDR2 SYDVKM. The CDR3 here is CASSHSFLGTRYEQYF. The CDR3 nucleotides are TGTGCCAGCAGTCACTCGTTTTTGGGGACACGGTACGAGCAGTACTTC. The full variable domain, in which reference TRBV28 and TRBJ2-7 provide the parts outside the CDR3, is DVKVTQSSRYLVKRTGEKVFLECVQDMDHENMFWYRQDPGLGLRLIYFSYDVKMKEKGDIPEGYSVSREKKERFSLILESASTNQTSMYLCASSHSFLGTRYEQYFGPGTRLTVT.

This chain's CDR3 is CASSLGLTDTQYF. As DNA, the CDR3 is TGTGCCAGCAGCTTGGGGCTTACAGATACGCAGTATTTT. V is TRBV5-6 and J is TRBJ2-3; D call uncertain. V was trimmed by 0 bases and J by 3 bases, leaving 5 bases between them. Germline loops: CDR1 SGHDT, CDR2 YYEEEE. This CDR3 contains 13 residues.

The chain employs TRBV28 and TRBJ2-7; TRBD2 aligns across 11 bases. The V segment lost 5 bases and the J segment 2 bases; nucleotides outside the gene matches: 11. The germline gives CDR1 MDHEN, CDR2 SYDVKM. This CDR3 comprises 17 residues. The CDR3 region has the DNA TGTGCCAGCAGTCCGATCGGACTAGCGGGTTCCCCCTACGAGCAGTACTTC. Its protein product is CASSPIGLAGSPYEQYF.

CDR3 amino acids: CASSYSSGNPNEKLFF. CDR3 coding DNA: TGTGCCAGCAGTTACTCGTCCGGGAACCCTAATGAAAAACTGTTTTTT. The rearrangement joins TRBV6-5 to TRBJ1-4; D is unclear. The germline V gene encodes CDR1 MNHEY and CDR2 SVGAGI. This CDR3 has 16 residues. The ends were cut back, 0 bases at V and 3 bases at J, with 11 bases in the middle.

The chain has TRBV6-5 and TRBJ2-6; D uncertain. The germline V and J ends were trimmed by 2 bases and 1 base, with 6 bases remaining between them. This CDR3 is built from 15 residues. CDR1 is MNHEY, CDR2 SVGAGI, per germline. CDR3 sequence (DNA): TGTGCCAGCAGTTACATGCTATCTGGGGCCAACGTCCTGACTTTC. This sequence encodes CASSYMLSGANVLTF.

The chain is built from TRBV29-1 and TRBJ1-1; 9 nucleotides match TRBD1. The germline V gene has CDR1 SQVTM and CDR2 ANQGSEA. This CDR3 has 14 residues. V was clipped by 6 bases and J by 7 bases; unmatched bases: 12. In DNA form, the CDR3 reads TGCAGCGTACACGGAGTCGGGACAGGGTTTGAAGCTTTCTTT. Amino acids: CSVHGVGTGFEAFF.

J is TRBJ1-1 and V is TRBV13, with 10 bases lining up with TRBD1. The CDR3 consists of 15 residues. The trim removed 6 bases at V and 12 bases at J, leaving 16 bases unmatched. Germline V gives CDR1 PRHDT, CDR2 FYEKMQ (reference sequence). The CDR3 DNA reads as TGTGCCAGCAGACCTCCCTCCCAGGGACAGGGGATGACTTTCTTT. Its translation: CASRPPSQGQGMTFF.

This chain joins TRBV2 and TRBJ1-3; no firm D call. From germline, CDR1 is SNHLY and CDR2 FYNNEI. The CDR3 loop spans 15 amino acids. V was cut by 6 bases and J by 1 base, with 13 bases left in between. The CDR3 nucleotides read TGTGCCAGCAGCACCAGGTGGATTTCTGGAAACACCATATATTTT. Translating gives CASSTRWISGNTIYF.